The rows below give T cell receptor beta chains drawn from one sample of a study of OX40 agonist ivuxolimab in advanced cancers. Generated by immunoSEQ multiplex PCR, the TCRdb table keeps only in-frame clones and is missing some. This table has approximately 30,000 clones, roughly 90% appearing once. The sequencing used CD4+ or CD8+ T cells sorted from blood, collected in a trial of the OX40 agonist ivuxolimab. The receptors here all came from an adult with an advanced solid tumor such as melanoma, head and neck, liver or kidney cancer. Each CDR3 is given with its conserved first and last residue. A D gene is named only where the DNA matches it firmly. Rows give clone size only sometimes, using once, few, many, or a class for an expanded clone.

TRBV5-1	once	TRBJ2-5	TRBD2	CASSLAPSGRIETQYF	TGCGCCAGCAGCTTGGCTCCTAGCGGGAGGATAGAGACCCAGTACTTC
TRBV27	-	TRBJ2-1	TRBD2	CASNQRLAVTYNEQFF	TGTGCCAGCAATCAACGACTAGCTGTTACCTACAATGAGCAGTTCTTC
TRBV9	-	TRBJ2-1	TRBD2	CASSAGLALYNEQFF	TGTGCCAGCAGCGCGGGACTAGCTCTCTACAATGAGCAGTTCTTC
TRBV28	-	TRBJ2-7	-	CASSLGGGGEQYF	TGTGCCAGCAGTTTAGGAGGGGGCGGCGAGCAGTACTTC
TRBV2	-	TRBJ1-1	-	CASTRGENTEAFF	TGTGCCAGCACCCGCGGAGAGAACACTGAAGCTTTCTTT
TRBV28	-	TRBJ2-2	TRBD1	CASSFDRANTGELFF	TGTGCCAGCAGTTTTGACAGGGCGAACACCGGGGAGCTGTTTTTT
TRBV30	-	TRBJ1-2	-	CAWGREPLVVAGYTF	TGTGCCTGGGGGCGCGAGCCCCTGGTGGTAGCGGGCTACACCTTC
TRBV4-1	-	TRBJ2-6	-	CASSQAGTGANVLTF	TGCGCCAGCAGCCAAGCAGGGACTGGGGCCAACGTCCTGACTTTC
TRBV19	-	TRBJ2-6	-	CASNFFGGTGANVLTF	TGTGCCAGTAACTTCTTTGGGGGAACTGGGGCCAACGTCCTGACTTTC
TRBV6-6	-	TRBJ2-7	TRBD2	CASSYARASGSYEQYF	TGTGCCAGCAGTTACGCTAGGGCTAGCGGGAGTTACGAGCAGTACTTC